What follows describes a single T cell receptor beta chain. The antigen is not known. This record belongs to a study of T cells in Graves' hyperthyroidism and ophthalmopathy. The TCR beta CDR3 regions underwent amplification using RNA transcripts as the source. HTBI primers drove first-round RT-PCR of the TCR CDR3. TCRdb re-called the multiplex PCR reads with MiXCR, one entry per CDR3 protein. The sample includes about 570,000 distinct CDR3 sequences, approximately 44% seen only once; the top ten take 15% to 20%. There are 12 residues in the CDR3. The germline gives CDR1 DFQATT, CDR2 SNEGSKA (reference sequence). V was pared by 5 bases and J by 4 bases, with 3 bases of the junction left unmatched. Notes on the study in general: Among clonotypes expanded in thyroid above 0.001, most were also found in blood. Ophthalmopathy was identified by the model a median 6.5 months ahead of onset.

The origin of this receptor is an adult woman with Graves' disease, either hyperthyroidism or ophthalmopathy (not recorded which). The sequenced material came from peripheral blood or thyroid tissue (not recorded which). The chain carries TRBV20-1 and TRBJ1-2; 8 positions match TRBD1. The CDR3 DNA is TGCAGTGCTTGGACAGGGTTCTATGGCTACACCTTC. It codes for CSAWTGFYGYTF.